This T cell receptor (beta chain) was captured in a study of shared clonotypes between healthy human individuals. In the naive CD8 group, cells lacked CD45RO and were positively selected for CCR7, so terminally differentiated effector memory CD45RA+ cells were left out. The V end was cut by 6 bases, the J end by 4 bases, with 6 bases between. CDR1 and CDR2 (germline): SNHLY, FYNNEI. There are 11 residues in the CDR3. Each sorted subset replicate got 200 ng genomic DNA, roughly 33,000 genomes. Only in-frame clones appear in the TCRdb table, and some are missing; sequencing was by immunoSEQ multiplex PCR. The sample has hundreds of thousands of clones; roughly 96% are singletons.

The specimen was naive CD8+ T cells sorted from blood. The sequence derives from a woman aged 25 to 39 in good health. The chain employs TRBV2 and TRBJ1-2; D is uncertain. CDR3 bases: TGTGCCAGCAGGGGTTTCTATGGCTACACCTTC. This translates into CASRGFYGYTF.